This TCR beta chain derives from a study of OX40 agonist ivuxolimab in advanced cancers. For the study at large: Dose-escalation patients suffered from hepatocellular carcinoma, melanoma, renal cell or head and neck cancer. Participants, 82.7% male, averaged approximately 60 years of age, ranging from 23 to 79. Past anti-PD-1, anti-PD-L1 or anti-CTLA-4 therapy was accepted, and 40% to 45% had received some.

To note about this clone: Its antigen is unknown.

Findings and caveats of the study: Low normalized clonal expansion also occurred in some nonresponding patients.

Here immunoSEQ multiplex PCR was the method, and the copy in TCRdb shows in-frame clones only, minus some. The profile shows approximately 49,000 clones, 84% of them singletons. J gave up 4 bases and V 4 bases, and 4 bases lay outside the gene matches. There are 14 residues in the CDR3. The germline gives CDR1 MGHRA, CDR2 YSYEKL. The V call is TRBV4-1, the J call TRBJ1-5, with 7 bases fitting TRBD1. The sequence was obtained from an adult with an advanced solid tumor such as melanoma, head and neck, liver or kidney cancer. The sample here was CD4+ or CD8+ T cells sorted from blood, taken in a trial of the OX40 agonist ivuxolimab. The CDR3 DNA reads TGCGCCAGCAGCCCTACGACAGGGAATCAGCCCCAGCATTTT. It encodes CASSPTTGNQPQHF.